One and the same sample provided the 20 T cell receptor beta chains below, sequenced in a study of T cell repertoires in cytomegalovirus infection. TCRdb called the reads again in MiXCR, with one record for every CDR3 protein. The sample yields 400,000 to 550,000 distinct CDR3 sequences, about 11% seen once. Sequenced material: PBMCs. These receptors came from a human donor in good health (CMV status not recorded). Some clones in this sample may be carry-over from other donors' samples.

This clonotype was seen ten or more times. The chain employs TRBV28 and TRBJ2-1; D is perhaps TRBD1 or TRBD2 (5 bases each). Germline V CDR1 and CDR2: MDHEN, SYDVKM. The CDR3 spans 14 residues. V dropped 7 bases and J dropped 12 bases, with 22 bases sitting between them. In DNA form, the CDR3 reads TGTGCCAGCACGGGCAGCGAATTGGTGAGGGGGCAGTTCTTC. Its protein is CASTGSELVRGQFF.

This clonotype has ten or more counts. This chain uses TRBV7-7 with TRBJ2-5; 7 positions agree with TRBD2. CDR3 length: 14 amino acids. The V and J ends lost 5 bases and 2 bases, in that order; junction bases with no gene match: 5. Germline values: CDR1 SSHAT, CDR2 FNYEAQ (reference sequence). In nucleotides, the CDR3 is TGTGCCAGCAGCCAGGGTAGCGGGCAAGAGACCCAGTACTTC. The encoded protein is CASSQGSGQETQYF.

This clonotype was counted a few times. In DNA form, the CDR3 reads TGTGCCAGCAGCTTAGGAGTACCCACGCCCAAGCAGTACTTC. The encoded protein is CASSLGVPTPKQYF. The chain uses TRBV7-9 and TRBJ2-7; no definite D call. This CDR3 is 14 amino acids long. Trimming pared 1 base from V and 8 bases from J, leaving 15 bases between. Germline CDR1 is SEHNR and CDR2 is FQNEAQ (reference sequence).

In its sample, this clonotype was seen many times. V usage is TRBV11-2 and J usage is TRBJ2-2; D remains unclear. The CDR3 has 16 residues. Germline values: CDR1 SGHAT, CDR2 FQNNGV. Trimming removed 1 base from V and 8 bases from J, with 17 bases in between. The chain's CDR3 is CASSLVPVPKKGELFF. The DNA for the CDR3 is TGTGCCAGCAGCTTAGTCCCCGTTCCAAAAAAAGGGGAGCTGTTTTTT.

Many counts were recorded for this clonotype. The genes are TRBV10-3 and TRBJ1-1; tentatively, D is TRBD1 (6 bases). The CDR3 contains 14 residues. Germline V gene data show CDR1 as ENHRY and CDR2 as SYGVKD. Trimming stripped 8 bases from V and 1 base from J, with 14 bases between. In DNA form, the CDR3 reads TGTGCCATCGCTAAGGGGGAGCCGAACACTGAAGCTTTCTTT. Its protein is CAIAKGEPNTEAFF.

This clonotype was seen only a few times. The chain carries TRBV9 and TRBJ1-5, with 8 positions matching TRBD1. V lost 2 bases to trimming and J lost 0 bases; unmatched junction nucleotides: 1. The CDR3 runs to 15 residues. CDR1 is SGDLS and CDR2 is YYNGEE in the germline V gene. The CDR3 reads CASSVGQDSNQPQHF. The DNA for the CDR3 is TGTGCCAGCAGCGTGGGACAGGATAGCAATCAGCCCCAGCATTTT.

This clonotype was seen only a few times. The chain joins TRBV15 to TRBJ2-7; 10 bases are a match to TRBD1. The CDR3 consists of 15 residues. The V gene end was trimmed by 7 bases and the J gene end by 4 bases; junction bases not matched to a gene: 10. Germline-derived CDR1 and CDR2 are LNHNV and YYDKDF (reference sequence). This CDR3 reads CATNAGTGVRYEQYF. CDR3 sequence (DNA): TGTGCCACCAACGCCGGGACAGGGGTTAGATACGAGCAGTACTTC.

The table lists this clonotype with many counts. V and J are TRBV12-3 or TRBV12-4 and TRBJ1-5; no clear D gene. CDR3 length: 14 residues. Deletions cut 10 bases from V and 0 bases from J, with 13 bases between. In DNA form, the CDR3 reads TGTGCCACCGCGGACGGGGATAGCAATCAGCCCCAGCATTTT. It translates to CATADGDSNQPQHF.

This clonotype occurred many times. V is TRBV28 and J is TRBJ2-5; the D gene is possibly TRBD1 (5 bases). Per the germline V gene, CDR1 is MDHEN and CDR2 is SYDVKM. This CDR3 has 15 residues. Trimming cost V 4 bases and J 5 bases, with 17 bases left between them. Written as DNA, the CDR3 is TGTGCCAGCAGTTCCACAGGTCCGGTTATGGAGACCCAGTACTTC. Residues: CASSSTGPVMETQYF.

The chain has TRBV20-1 and TRBJ2-5, with TRBD2 matching 7 bases. The junction had 20 bases not matched to a gene; V was cut back by 5 bases and J by 5 bases. Germline CDR1 and CDR2: DFQATT and SNEGSKA (reference sequence). The CDR3 extends over 17 amino acids. The DNA of the CDR3 is TGCAGTGCTCTTAGCCAGAGGGGCGGGAGATTGTGGGAGACCCAGTACTTC. It specifies CSALSQRGGRLWETQYF.

This clonotype was observed many times. This chain links TRBV7-2 with TRBJ2-5; 11 bases are shared with TRBD2. This CDR3 has 15 residues. Losses at the gene ends were 2 bases for V and 5 bases for J; bases not matched to a gene: 4. Germline CDR1 SGHTA, CDR2 FQGNSA. In DNA form, the CDR3 reads TGTGCCAGCAGCTTATCTAGCGGGAGGTTCGAGACCCAGTACTTC. This sequence encodes CASSLSSGRFETQYF.

This clonotype was seen more than once but under ten times. The chain couples TRBV30 to TRBJ2-6; D unresolved. This CDR3 has 17 amino acids. In germline, CDR1 is GTSNPN, CDR2 SVGIG (reference sequence). Trimming stripped 4 bases from V and 0 bases from J, with 16 bases between. CDR3 region: CAWNPAAPISGANVLTF. DNA of the CDR3: TGTGCCTGGAATCCCGCAGCCCCCATCTCTGGGGCCAACGTCCTGACTTTC.

The CDR3 region is CASRRGQGSSPLHF. CDR3 bases: TGTGCCAGCAGGCGCGGACAGGGGTCTTCACCCCTCCACTTT. The V call is TRBV12-3 or TRBV12-4, the J call TRBJ1-6; 9 nucleotides match TRBD1. Losses at the gene ends were 6 bases for V and 9 bases for J; bases not matched to a gene: 6. The CDR3 extends over 14 amino acids.

This clonotype was observed at least ten times. J is TRBJ2-7 and V is TRBV5-1; perhaps TRBD1 as D (5 bases). Germline CDR1 is SGHRS and CDR2 is YFSETQ. V lost 10 bases and J 2 bases, leaving 13 bases between the germline ends. The CDR3 covers 12 residues. The CDR3 DNA reads as TGCGCCCCACGGACACGAACCTACGAGCAGTACTTC. Protein sequence: CAPRTRTYEQYF.

This clonotype was seen many times. The rearrangement joins TRBV12-3 or TRBV12-4 to TRBJ2-1; possibly TRBD1 or TRBD2 for D (6 bases each). The V and J ends lost 6 bases and 5 bases respectively, with 20 bases between them. CDR3 size: 16 residues. Written as DNA, the CDR3 is TGTGCCAGCAGCCCCGGAGGGACAATCTCTCACAATGAGCAGTTCTTC. Its translation: CASSPGGTISHNEQFF.

This clonotype was counted many times. The chain couples TRBV11-2 to TRBJ1-1; 10 bases agree with TRBD1. V lost 4 bases to trimming and J lost 3 bases; unmatched junction nucleotides: 5. The V gene's germline CDR1 is SGHAT and CDR2 FQNNGV. This CDR3 is built from 15 residues. CDR3 sequence reads: CASSSSGQGYTEAFF. In nucleotides, the CDR3 is TGTGCCAGCAGCTCCTCGGGACAGGGGTACACTGAAGCTTTCTTT.

This clonotype was seen ten or more times. V usage is TRBV6-5 and J usage is TRBJ1-2; D may be TRBD1 (5 bases). CDR1 is MNHEY, CDR2 SVGAGI, per germline. The ends were cut back, 4 bases at V and 6 bases at J, with 9 bases in the middle. CDR3 length: 12 residues. CDR3 DNA sequence: TGTGCCAGCAGTTTCCAAGGGGATGGCTACACCTTC. Amino acid sequence: CASSFQGDGYTF.

This clonotype appeared many times. The chain couples TRBV20-1 to TRBJ2-5, with 11 nucleotides matching TRBD2. The CDR3 runs to 14 residues. Looked up from germline, CDR1 is DFQATT and CDR2 is SNEGSKA (reference sequence). Unmatched junction bases numbered 5, after V lost 3 bases and J lost 5 bases. The CDR3 DNA reads as TGCAGTGCTAGGCTAGCGGGGGGCGGGGAGACCCAGTACTTC. Translated: CSARLAGGGETQYF.

This clonotype was observed at least ten times. The chain carries TRBV10-3 and TRBJ2-7; D possibly uses TRBD1 or TRBD2 (6 bases each). CDR3 length: 15 residues. The V gene's germline CDR1 is ENHRY and CDR2 SYGVKD. The V end was cut by 0 bases, the J end by 0 bases, with 9 bases between. The CDR3 loop is CAISESGGSSYEQYF. CDR3 nucleotides: TGTGCCATCAGTGAGTCGGGGGGCAGCTCCTACGAGCAGTACTTC.

Ten or more counts support this clonotype. The rearrangement uses TRBV7-9 and TRBJ1-2; unclear D gene. The germline V gene has CDR1 SEHNR and CDR2 FQNEAQ (reference sequence). V was cut by 3 bases and J by 7 bases, with 9 bases left in between. This CDR3 is 12 amino acids long. The CDR3 DNA reads TGTGCCAGCAGCTTCGACGGAGGTGGCTACACCTTC. This gives the protein CASSFDGGGYTF.